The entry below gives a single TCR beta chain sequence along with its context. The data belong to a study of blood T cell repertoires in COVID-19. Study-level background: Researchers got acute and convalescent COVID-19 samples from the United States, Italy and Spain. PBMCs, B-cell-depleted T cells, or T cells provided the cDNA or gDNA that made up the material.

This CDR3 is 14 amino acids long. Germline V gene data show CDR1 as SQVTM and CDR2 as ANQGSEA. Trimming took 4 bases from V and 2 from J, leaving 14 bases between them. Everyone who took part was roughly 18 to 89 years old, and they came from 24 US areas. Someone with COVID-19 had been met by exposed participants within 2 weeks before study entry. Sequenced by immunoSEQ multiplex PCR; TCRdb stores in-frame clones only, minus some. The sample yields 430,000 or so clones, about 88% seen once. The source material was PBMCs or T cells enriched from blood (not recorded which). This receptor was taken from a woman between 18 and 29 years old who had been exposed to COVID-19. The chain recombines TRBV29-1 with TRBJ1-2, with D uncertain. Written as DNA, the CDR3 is TGCAGCGTTGTTCCCCCGGGAGCGAACTATGGCTACACCTTC. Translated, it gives CSVVPPGANYGYTF.